The 7 T cell receptor beta chains listed next were all sequenced from one sample in a study of cytomegalovirus exposure and HLA in healthy donors. Both 60 Vbeta primers and 13 Jbeta primers went into the PCR. Libraries were prepared by immunoSEQ multiplex PCR; TCRdb keeps only in-frame clonotypes and omits some of them. The repertoire holds about 190,000 clones, with roughly 13% as singletons. Material: PBMCs. The source of these receptors is a man between 45 and 60 years old in good health and CMV-seropositive.

This chain uses TRBV19 with TRBJ1-1; TRBD1 matches 7 bases. V trimming: 6 bases; J trimming: 6 bases; junction bases outside the gene matches: 10. Germline CDR1 LNHDA, CDR2 SQIVND (reference sequence). CDR3 length equals 14 residues. The CDR3 DNA follows: TGTGCCAGTAGACCGACAGGGCGGACCCCTGAAGCTTTCTTT. Protein product: CASRPTGRTPEAFF.

On this clone: Other nucleotide sequences in the sample specify the same CDR3. V usage is TRBV5-1 and J usage is TRBJ1-6, with TRBD1 identical over 7 bases. The CDR3 is 14 amino acids. Germline V gene lookup returns CDR1 SGHRS and CDR2 YFSETQ. After removal of 4 bases from V and 6 bases from J, the junction contained 4 bases not matched to a gene. This CDR3 is CASSAGTVNSPLHF. CDR3 DNA sequence: TGCGCCAGCAGCGCGGGGACAGTTAATTCACCCCTCCACTTT.

A few counts support this clone. The CDR3 does not close with the conserved phenylalanine or tryptophan, likely indicating a read error. The DNA is omitted, as the CDR3 cannot be located on it reliably, and the CDR3 follows TCRdb's listing. CDR3 loop: CASSPGGIPNEKPFV. The V call is TRBV19, the J call TRBJ1-4. The CDR3 has 15 residues if both end residues are counted. CDR1 and CDR2 (germline): LNHDA, SQIVND (reference sequence).

This clone was seen a handful of times. This chain connects TRBV25-1 to TRBJ1-2, with 7 bases matching TRBD1. Germline values: CDR1 MGHDK, CDR2 SYGVNS. The CDR3 totals 14 residues. V shed 1 base, J shed 4 bases, and the junction held 3 bases outside the gene matches. The CDR3 here is CASSEWGTAYGYTF. The DNA for the CDR3 is TGTGCCAGCAGTGAATGGGGGACAGCCTATGGCTACACCTTC.

Only a few counts were recorded for this clone. The chain recombines TRBV27 with TRBJ2-5; 11 nucleotides match TRBD2. The CDR3 totals 17 residues. Germline CDR1 is MNHEY and CDR2 is SMNVEV (reference sequence). With 8 bases clipped from V and 5 bases from J, the junction kept 16 bases outside the gene matches. CDR3 protein: CASAKRLAGNLRETQYF. In DNA, the CDR3 is TGTGCCAGCGCTAAGCGACTAGCGGGGAACTTAAGGGAGACCCAGTACTTC.

This clone was observed a handful of times. V is TRBV28 and J is TRBJ1-4; 7 nucleotides agree with TRBD1. Losses at the gene ends were 6 bases for V and 7 bases for J; bases not matched to a gene: 11. CDR3 length: 15 amino acids. In germline, CDR1 is MDHEN, CDR2 SYDVKM. The CDR3 DNA reads TGTGCCAGCAGCGTACCGGGACAGTTCGTTGAAAAACTGTTTTTT. This sequence encodes CASSVPGQFVEKLFF.

The rearrangement uses TRBV30 and TRBJ2-3, with 14 bases lining up with TRBD2. Germline-derived CDR1 and CDR2 are GTSNPN and SVGIG (reference sequence). This CDR3 is 17 amino acids long. Unmatched junction bases numbered 6, after V lost 3 bases and J lost 1 base. The CDR3 coding sequence is TGTGCCTGGAGCCGACTAGCGGGGGGGATACGCACAGATACGCAGTATTTT. The encoded protein is CAWSRLAGGIRTDTQYF.